This paragraph covers one T cell receptor beta chain sequence. The target antigen is unknown. This record belongs to a study of response to subunit inactivated influenza vaccine. Study findings and constraints: The authors offered the suggestion that each seasonal influenza vaccination recruits few new T cells.

TCRdb independently ran MiXCR on the RT-PCR reads; one entry per CDR3 protein. The data hold about 570,000 distinct CDR3 sequences, with approximately 12% observed a single time. The CDR3 contains 16 residues. The junction had 14 bases not matched to a gene; V was cut back by 0 bases and J by 6 bases. In germline, CDR1 is DFQATT, CDR2 SNEGSKA (reference sequence). The sequence was obtained from a man aged 50-59 years who received an inactivated influenza vaccine. The chain employs TRBV20-1 and TRBJ2-7; 7 bases fit TRBD2. This material consisted of PBMCs from blood, taken on the day of vaccination. The CDR3 loop reads CSARDRMAGAGLEQYF. In DNA, the CDR3 is TGCAGTGCTAGAGATCGTATGGCGGGAGCTGGACTCGAGCAGTACTTC.